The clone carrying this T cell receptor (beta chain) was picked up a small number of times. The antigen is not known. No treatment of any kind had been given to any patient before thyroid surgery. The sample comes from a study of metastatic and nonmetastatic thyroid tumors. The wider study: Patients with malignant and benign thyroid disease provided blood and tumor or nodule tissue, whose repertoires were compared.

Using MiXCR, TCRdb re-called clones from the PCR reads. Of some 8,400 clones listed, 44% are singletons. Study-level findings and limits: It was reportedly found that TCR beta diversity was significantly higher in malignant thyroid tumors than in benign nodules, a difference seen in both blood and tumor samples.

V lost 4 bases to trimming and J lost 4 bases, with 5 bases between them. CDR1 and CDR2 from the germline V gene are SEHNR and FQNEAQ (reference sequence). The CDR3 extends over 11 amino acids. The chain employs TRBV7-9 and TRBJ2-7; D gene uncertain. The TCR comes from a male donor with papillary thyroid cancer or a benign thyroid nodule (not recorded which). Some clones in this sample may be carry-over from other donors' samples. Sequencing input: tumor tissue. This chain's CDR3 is CASSSTYEQYF. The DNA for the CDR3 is TGTGCCAGCAGCTCGACTTACGAGCAGTACTTC.